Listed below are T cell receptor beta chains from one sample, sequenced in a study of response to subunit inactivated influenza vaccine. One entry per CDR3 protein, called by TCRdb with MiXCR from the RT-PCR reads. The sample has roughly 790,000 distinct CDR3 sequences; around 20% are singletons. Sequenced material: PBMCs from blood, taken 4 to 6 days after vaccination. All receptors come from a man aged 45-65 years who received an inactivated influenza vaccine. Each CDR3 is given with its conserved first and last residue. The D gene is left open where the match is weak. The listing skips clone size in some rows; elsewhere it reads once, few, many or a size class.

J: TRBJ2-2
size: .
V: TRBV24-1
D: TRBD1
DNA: TGTGCCACCAGTGATGCTGGGACAGGGATCCTCGGGGAGCTGTTTTTT
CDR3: CATSDAGTGILGELFF

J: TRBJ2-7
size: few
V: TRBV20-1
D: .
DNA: TGCAGTGCGGTCGGGGGACAGAGTAGGGACGAGCAGTACTTC
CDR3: CSAVGGQSRDEQYF

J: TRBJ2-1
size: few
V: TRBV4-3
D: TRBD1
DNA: TGCGCCAGCAGCCCTACTCTAGGACAGGCCAGCGATGAGCAGTTCTTC
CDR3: CASSPTLGQASDEQFF

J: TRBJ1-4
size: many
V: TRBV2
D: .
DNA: TGTGCCAGCAGTGAAGCCGGGGTTGAGCTGTTTTTT
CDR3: CASSEAGVELFF

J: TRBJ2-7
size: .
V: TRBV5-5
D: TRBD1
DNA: TGTGCCAGCCGGGACAGCCGCGAGCATTACTTC
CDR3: CASRDSREHYF

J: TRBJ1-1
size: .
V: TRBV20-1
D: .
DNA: TGCAGTGTGAGCCTCCAAAACACTGAAGCTTTCTTT
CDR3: CSVSLQNTEAFF

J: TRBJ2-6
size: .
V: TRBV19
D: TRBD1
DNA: TGTGCCAGTAGTATTTGGGACAGTATCTTTGGGGCCAACGTCCTGACTTTC
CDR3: CASSIWDSIFGANVLTF

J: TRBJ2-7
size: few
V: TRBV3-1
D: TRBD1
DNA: TGTGCCAGCAGCCAAACCCGTGGACAGGTTGCCCACGAGCAGTACTTC
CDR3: CASSQTRGQVAHEQYF

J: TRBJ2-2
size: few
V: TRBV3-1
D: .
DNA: TGTGCCAGCGGTCGGGCAGGGACCGGGGAGCTGTTTTTT
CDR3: CASGRAGTGELFF

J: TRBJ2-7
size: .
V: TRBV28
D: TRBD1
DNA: TGTGCCAGCGACTACACAGGACAGGGCGGTGAGCAGTACTTC
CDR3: CASDYTGQGGEQYF

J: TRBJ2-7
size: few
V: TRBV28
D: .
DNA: TGTGCCAGCAGTCTAGGGAGTCGGAGCGAGCAGTACTTC
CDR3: CASSLGSRSEQYF

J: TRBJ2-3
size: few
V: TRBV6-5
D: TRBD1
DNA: TGTGCCAGCAGTTACTCGAAATCGGGGACAGAGAGCACAGATACGCAGTATTTT
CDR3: CASSYSKSGTESTDTQYF

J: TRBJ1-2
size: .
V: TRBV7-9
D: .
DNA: TGTGCCAGCAGCCGCGAAGGCTATGGCTACACCTTC
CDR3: CASSREGYGYTF

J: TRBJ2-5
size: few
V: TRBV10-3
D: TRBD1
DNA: TGTGCCATCAGTGACTACGGACAGGGACGGGGGCAAGAGACCCAGTACTTC
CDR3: CAISDYGQGRGQETQYF

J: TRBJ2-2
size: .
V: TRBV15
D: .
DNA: TGTGCCACCCAGGGGCTCACCGGGGAGCTGTTTTTT
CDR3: CATQGLTGELFF

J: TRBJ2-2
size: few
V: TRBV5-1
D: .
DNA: TGCGCCAGCAGCTTTGGGTGGCACACCGGGGAGCTGTTTTTT
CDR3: CASSFGWHTGELFF

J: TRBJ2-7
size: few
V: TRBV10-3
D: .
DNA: TGTGCCATCAGTACCCGGGACAACCTTTACGAGCAGTACTTC
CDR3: CAISTRDNLYEQYF

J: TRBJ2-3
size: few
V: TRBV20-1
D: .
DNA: TGCAGTGCTGCGGGACAGATCGTTCCAGATACGCAGTATTTT
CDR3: CSAAGQIVPDTQYF

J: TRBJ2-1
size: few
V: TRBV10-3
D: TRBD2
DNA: TGTGCCATCAGTGAGTTCGTTAGCGGGGGTGCCAATGAGCAGTTCTTC
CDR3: CAISEFVSGGANEQFF

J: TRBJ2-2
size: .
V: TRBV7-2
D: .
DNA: TGTGCCAGCAGCTTAGGTGCGCGTGACACCGGGGAGCTGTTTTTT
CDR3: CASSLGARDTGELFF

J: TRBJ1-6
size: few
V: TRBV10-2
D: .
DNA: TGCGCCAGCAGTGAGTTCCCGGCAAATTCACCCCTCCACTTT
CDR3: CASSEFPANSPLHF

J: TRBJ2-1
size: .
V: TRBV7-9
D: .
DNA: TGTGCCAGCTCCCTGGCTTTTACCTACAATGAGCAGTTCTTC
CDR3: CASSLAFTYNEQFF

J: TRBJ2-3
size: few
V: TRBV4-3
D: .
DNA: TGCGCCAGCAGCCAAACTCTAAGCACAGATACGCAGTATTTT
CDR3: CASSQTLSTDTQYF

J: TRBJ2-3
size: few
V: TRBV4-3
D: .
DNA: TGCGCCAGCAGCCAAGGCGGGCCTAGCACAGATACGCAGTATTTT
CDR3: CASSQGGPSTDTQYF

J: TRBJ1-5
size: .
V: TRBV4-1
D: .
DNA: TGCGCCAGCAGCCAAGGAGACGGGAGCAATCAGCCCCAGCATTTT
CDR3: CASSQGDGSNQPQHF

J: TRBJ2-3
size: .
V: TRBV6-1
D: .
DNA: TGTGCCAGTAACAGGGAGGGGAACACAGATACGCAGTATTTT
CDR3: CASNREGNTDTQYF

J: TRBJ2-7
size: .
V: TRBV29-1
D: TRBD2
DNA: TGCAGCGCGGGACTAGCGGGAGTCAACGAGCAGTACTTC
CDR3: CSAGLAGVNEQYF

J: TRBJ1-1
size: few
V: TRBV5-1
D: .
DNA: TGCGCCAGCAGCTTGGACTTCCGGGGCACTGAAGCTTTCTTT
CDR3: CASSLDFRGTEAFF

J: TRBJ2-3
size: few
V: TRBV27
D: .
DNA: TGTGCCAGCGGTCGGGGCTACCAGTATTTT
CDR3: CASGRGYQYF

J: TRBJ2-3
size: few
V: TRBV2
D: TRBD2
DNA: TGTGCCAGCCTGAGGGGAGGGACTAGCACAGATACGCAGTATTTT
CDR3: CASLRGGTSTDTQYF

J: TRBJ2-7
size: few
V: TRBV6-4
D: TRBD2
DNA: TGTGCCAGCAGTGACGAATTAGGACTAGCGGGAGGGACTAATTCCTACGAGCAGTACTTC
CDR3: CASSDELGLAGGTNSYEQYF

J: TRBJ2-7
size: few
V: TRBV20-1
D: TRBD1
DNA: TGCAGTGCTCAAGGGGGCTCGGTGTTCTACGAGCAGTACTTC
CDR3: CSAQGGSVFYEQYF

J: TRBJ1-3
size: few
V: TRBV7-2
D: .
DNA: TGTGCCAGCAGCTTAGCACCTCCAGGGGCGGCTGGAAACACCATATATTTT
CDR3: CASSLAPPGAAGNTIYF

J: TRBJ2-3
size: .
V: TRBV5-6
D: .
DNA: TGTGCCAGCAGCCTGTCGGGGGTGACTAGCACAGATACGCAGTATTTT
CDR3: CASSLSGVTSTDTQYF

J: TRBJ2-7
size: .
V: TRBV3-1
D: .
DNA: TGTGCCAGCAGCCCCTTCAGGGGTTCGGACGAGCAGTACTTC
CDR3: CASSPFRGSDEQYF

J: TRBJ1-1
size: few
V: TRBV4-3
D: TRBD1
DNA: TGCGCCAGCAGCCAAGTAGGGTCAGGGGGTGGTGAAGCTTTCTTT
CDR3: CASSQVGSGGGEAFF

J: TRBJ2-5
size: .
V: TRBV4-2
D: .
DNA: TGTGCCAGCAGCCAAGGGGGTGGGCAACGGGGGGCACCTTGGGAGACCCAGTACTTC
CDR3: CASSQGGGQRGAPWETQYF

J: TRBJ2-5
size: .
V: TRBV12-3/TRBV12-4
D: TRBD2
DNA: TGTGCCAGCAGTACCGGGACTAGCGGGATCCCGCAAGAGACCCAGTACTTC
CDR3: CASSTGTSGIPQETQYF

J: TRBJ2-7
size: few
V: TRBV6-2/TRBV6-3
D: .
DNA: TGTGCCAGCATTTCGGGAGACGAGCAGTACTTC
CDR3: CASISGDEQYF

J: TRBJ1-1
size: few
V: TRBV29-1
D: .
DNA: TGCAGCGTCGAGGGACGGATGAACACTGAAGCTTTCTTT
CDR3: CSVEGRMNTEAFF

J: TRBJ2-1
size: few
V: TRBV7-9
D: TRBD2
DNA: TGTGCCAGCAGCTTTATAGCGGGAAGCGAGCAGTTCTTC
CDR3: CASSFIAGSEQFF

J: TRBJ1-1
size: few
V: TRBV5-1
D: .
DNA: TGTGCCAGCAGTTTTGCGGGAACTGAAGCTTTCTTT
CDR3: CASSFAGTEAFF